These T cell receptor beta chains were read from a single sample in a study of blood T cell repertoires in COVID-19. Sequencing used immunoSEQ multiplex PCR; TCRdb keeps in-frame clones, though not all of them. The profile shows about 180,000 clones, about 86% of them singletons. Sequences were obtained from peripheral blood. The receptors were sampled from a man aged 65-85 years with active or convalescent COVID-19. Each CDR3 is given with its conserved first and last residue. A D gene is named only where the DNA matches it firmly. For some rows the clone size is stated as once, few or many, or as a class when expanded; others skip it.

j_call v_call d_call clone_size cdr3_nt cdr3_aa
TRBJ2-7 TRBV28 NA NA TGTGCCAGCAGTTTCCCCTCGGAGGGGGGGAGCTACCACGAGCAGTACTTC CASSFPSEGGSYHEQYF
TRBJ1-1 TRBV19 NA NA TGTGCCAGTAGTATGGGGGGCACTGAAGCTTTCTTT CASSMGGTEAFF
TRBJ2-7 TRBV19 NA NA TGTGCCACAAACGGACCGGGACACGGGAAACTAGAGCAGTACTTC CATNGPGHGKLEQYF
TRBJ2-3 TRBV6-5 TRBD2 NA TGTGCCAGCCGAGGACTAGCGGCCACAGATACGCAGTATTTT CASRGLAATDTQYF
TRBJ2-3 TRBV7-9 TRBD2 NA TGTGCCAGCAACGGCGGGGGTAGCACAGATACGCAGTATTTT CASNGGGSTDTQYF
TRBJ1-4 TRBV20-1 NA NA TGCAGTGTCAGGGTGGGAGAAAAACTGTTTTTT CSVRVGEKLFF
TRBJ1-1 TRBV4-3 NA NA TGCGCCAGCAGCCAAGATCTGGGGCTAAGCACTGAAGCTTTCTTT CASSQDLGLSTEAFF
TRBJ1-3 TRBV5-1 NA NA TGCGCCAGCAGCTCGACAGGCGCTGGAAACACCATATATTTT CASSSTGAGNTIYF
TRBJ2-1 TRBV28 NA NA TGTGCCAGCAGGGGTGGAGGGGCACGGGAGCAGTTCTTC CASRGGGAREQFF
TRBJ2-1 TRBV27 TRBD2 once TGTGCCAGCAGTTTGCGCCCGAGGACTAGTTATGAGCAGTTCTTC CASSLRPRTSYEQFF
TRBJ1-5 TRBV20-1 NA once TGCAGTGCTAGTTGGGGGGTGGGTAATCAGCCCCAGCATTTT CSASWGVGNQPQHF
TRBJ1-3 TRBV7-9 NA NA TGTGCCAGCAGCCACCAGGGCAGCTCTGGAAACACCATATATTTT CASSHQGSSGNTIYF
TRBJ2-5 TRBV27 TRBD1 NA TGTGCCAGCAGTTTAATGCGGACAGGGGGCTTTGGGGAGACCCAGTACTTC CASSLMRTGGFGETQYF
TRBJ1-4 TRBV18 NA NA TGTGCCAGCTCACCACCGGAGTTCGGGGGTGAAAAACTGTTTTTT CASSPPEFGGEKLFF
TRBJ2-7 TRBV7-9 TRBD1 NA TGTGCCAGCAGCCGACAGGGGTCCTACGAGCAGTACTTC CASSRQGSYEQYF
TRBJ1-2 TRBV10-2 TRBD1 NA TGCGCCAGCAGCGTCGACAGGGACGGCTACACCTTC CASSVDRDGYTF
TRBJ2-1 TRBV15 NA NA TGTGCCACCAGCCCCTCCAGGGGTCGACGGGGAAGTGATGAGCAGTTCTTC CATSPSRGRRGSDEQFF
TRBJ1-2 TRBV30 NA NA TGTGCCTGGAGTGTAAGCTTCCAGGGTGGCTACACCTTC CAWSVSFQGGYTF
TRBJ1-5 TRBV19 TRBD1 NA TGTGCCAGCCAACCCGACAGGGAAAGCAATCAGCCCCAGCATTTT CASQPDRESNQPQHF
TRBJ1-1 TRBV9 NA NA TGTGCCAGCAGCGCTGTTGGCATGAACACTGAAGCTTTCTTT CASSAVGMNTEAFF
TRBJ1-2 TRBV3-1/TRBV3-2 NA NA TGTGCCAGCAGCCAAGGGGCATACTATGGCTACACCTTC CASSQGAYYGYTF
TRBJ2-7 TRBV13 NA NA TGTGCCAGCAGCCCCTCCCCCGGGGAGGTCCCCTACGAGCAGTACTTC CASSPSPGEVPYEQYF
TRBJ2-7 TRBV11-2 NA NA TGTGCCAGCAGCTTGGGGGACATCTCCTACGAGCAGTACTTC CASSLGDISYEQYF
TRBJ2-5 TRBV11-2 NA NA TGTGCCAGCAGCCAGCGCCAGGGCCGCCAAGAGACCCAGTACTTC CASSQRQGRQETQYF
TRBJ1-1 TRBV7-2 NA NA TGTGCCAGCAGCTTAGGTTGGGGGGACACTGAAGCTTTCTTT CASSLGWGDTEAFF
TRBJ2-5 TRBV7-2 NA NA TGTGCCAGCAGCTTACTACCGGGACTGGTGCAAGAGACCCAGTACTTC CASSLLPGLVQETQYF
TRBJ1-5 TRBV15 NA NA TGTGCCACCAGCAGGTGGGGGGTTAGCAATCAGCCCCAGCATTTT CATSRWGVSNQPQHF
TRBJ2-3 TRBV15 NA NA TGTGCCACCAGCAGAGGGAGCGATGATACAGATACGCAGTATTTT CATSRGSDDTDTQYF
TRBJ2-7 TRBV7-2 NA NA TGTGCCAGCAGCTTAGAGGGGTCTAGACCCTACGAGCAGTACTTC CASSLEGSRPYEQYF
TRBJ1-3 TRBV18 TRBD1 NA TGTGCCAGCTCACCTACAGGGGGCCGAAACACCATATATTTT CASSPTGGRNTIYF
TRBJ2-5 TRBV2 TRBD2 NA TGTGCCAGCAGACTACCGGGACTAGCGTCAGAGACCCAGTACTTC CASRLPGLASETQYF
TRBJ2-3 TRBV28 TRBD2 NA TGTGCCAGCCATGGGACTAGCGGGAGAAGCACAGATACGCAGTATTTT CASHGTSGRSTDTQYF
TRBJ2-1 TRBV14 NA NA TGTGCCAGCAGCCGTGGCGTGGGAGCCTACAATGAGCAGTTCTTC CASSRGVGAYNEQFF